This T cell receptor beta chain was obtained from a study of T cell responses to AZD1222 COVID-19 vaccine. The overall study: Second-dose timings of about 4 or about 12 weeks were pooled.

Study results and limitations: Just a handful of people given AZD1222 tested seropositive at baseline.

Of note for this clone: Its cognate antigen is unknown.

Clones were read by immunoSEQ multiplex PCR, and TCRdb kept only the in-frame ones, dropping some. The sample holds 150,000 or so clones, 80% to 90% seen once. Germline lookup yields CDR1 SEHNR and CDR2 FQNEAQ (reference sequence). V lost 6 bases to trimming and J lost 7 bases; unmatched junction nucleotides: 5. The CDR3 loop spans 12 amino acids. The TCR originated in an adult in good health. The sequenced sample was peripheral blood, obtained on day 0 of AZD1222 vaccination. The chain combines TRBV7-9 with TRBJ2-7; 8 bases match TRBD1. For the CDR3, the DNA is TGTGCCAGCAGTTTCACAGGGGGGGAGCAGTACTTC. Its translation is CASSFTGGEQYF. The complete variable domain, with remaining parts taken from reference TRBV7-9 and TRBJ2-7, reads DTGVSQNPRHKITKRGQNVTFRCDPISEHNRLYWYRQTLGQGPEFLTYFQNEAQLEKSRLLSDRFSAERPKGSFSTLEIQRTEQGDSAMYLCASSFTGGEQYFGPGTRLTVT.